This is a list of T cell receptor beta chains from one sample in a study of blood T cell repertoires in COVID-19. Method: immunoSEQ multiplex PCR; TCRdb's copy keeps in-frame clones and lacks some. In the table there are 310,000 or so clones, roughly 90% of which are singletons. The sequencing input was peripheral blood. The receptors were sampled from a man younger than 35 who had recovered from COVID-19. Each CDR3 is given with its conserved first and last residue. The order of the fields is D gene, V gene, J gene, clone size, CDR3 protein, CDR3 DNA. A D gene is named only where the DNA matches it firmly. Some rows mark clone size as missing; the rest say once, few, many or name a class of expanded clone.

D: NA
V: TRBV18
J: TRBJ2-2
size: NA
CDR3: CASSSDTGELFF
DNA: TGTGCCAGCTCATCTGACACCGGGGAGCTGTTTTTT

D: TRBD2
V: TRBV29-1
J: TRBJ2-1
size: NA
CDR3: CSVDERGSSYNEQFF
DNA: TGCAGCGTTGACGAGCGGGGGAGCTCCTACAATGAGCAGTTCTTC

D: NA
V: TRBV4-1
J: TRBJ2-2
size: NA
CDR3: CASSQSTLLTGELFF
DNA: TGCGCCAGCAGCCAAAGCACTCTCCTCACCGGGGAGCTGTTTTTT

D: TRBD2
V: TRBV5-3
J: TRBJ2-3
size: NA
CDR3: CARSPLAGGPGDTQYF
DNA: TGTGCCAGAAGCCCCCTAGCGGGGGGGCCGGGAGATACGCAGTATTTT

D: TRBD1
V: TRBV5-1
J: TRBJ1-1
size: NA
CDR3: CASSLGEQGTEAFF
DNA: TGCGCCAGCAGCTTGGGAGAACAGGGGACTGAAGCTTTCTTT

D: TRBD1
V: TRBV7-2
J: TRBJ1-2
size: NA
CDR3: CASSLVADRANYGYTF
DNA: TGTGCCAGCAGCTTAGTAGCGGACAGGGCAAACTATGGCTACACCTTC

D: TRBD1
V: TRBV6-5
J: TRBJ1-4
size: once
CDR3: CASSRDSSNEKLFF
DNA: TGTGCCAGCAGTCGGGACAGCTCAAATGAAAAACTGTTTTTT

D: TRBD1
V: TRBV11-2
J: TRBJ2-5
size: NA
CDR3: CASSPHGGQAYQETQYF
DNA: TGTGCCAGCAGCCCCCACGGCGGACAGGCGTACCAAGAGACCCAGTACTTC

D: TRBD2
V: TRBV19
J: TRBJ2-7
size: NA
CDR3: CASSNKGGRGYEQYF
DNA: TGTGCCAGTAGCAACAAGGGAGGGAGGGGCTACGAGCAGTACTTC

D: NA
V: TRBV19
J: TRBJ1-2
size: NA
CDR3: CASKVGSTYGYTF
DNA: TGTGCCAGTAAAGTGGGCAGCACTTATGGCTACACCTTC

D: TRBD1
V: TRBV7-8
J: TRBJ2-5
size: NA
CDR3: CASSPRRDRAQETQYF
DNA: TGTGCCAGCAGCCCCCGTCGGGACAGGGCCCAAGAGACCCAGTACTTC

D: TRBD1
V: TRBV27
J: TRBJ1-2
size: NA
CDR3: CASSPGTVTNYGYTF
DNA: TGTGCCAGCAGTCCGGGGACAGTTACTAACTATGGCTACACCTTC

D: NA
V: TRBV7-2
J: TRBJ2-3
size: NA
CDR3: CASTLTGSDTQYF
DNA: TGTGCCAGCACCCTCACAGGGTCAGATACGCAGTATTTT

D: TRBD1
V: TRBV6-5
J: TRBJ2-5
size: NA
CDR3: CASSPGQGVPETQYF
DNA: TGTGCCAGCAGCCCAGGACAGGGGGTTCCGGAGACCCAGTACTTC

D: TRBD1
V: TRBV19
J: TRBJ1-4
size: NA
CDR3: CASSSQGGATNEKLFF
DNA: TGTGCCAGTAGTTCCCAGGGGGGTGCAACTAATGAAAAACTGTTTTTT

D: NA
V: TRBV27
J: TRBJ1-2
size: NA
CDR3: CASSLSRAGGYGYTF
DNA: TGTGCCAGCAGTTTATCGAGGGCCGGCGGGTATGGCTACACCTTC

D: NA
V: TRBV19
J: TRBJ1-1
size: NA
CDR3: CASSTVGLNTEAFF
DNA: TGTGCCAGTAGTACGGTGGGGCTGAACACTGAAGCTTTCTTT

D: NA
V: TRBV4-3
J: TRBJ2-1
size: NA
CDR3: CASSQEGGTGPGGWDEQFF
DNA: TGCGCCAGCAGCCAAGAAGGGGGAACAGGGCCCGGTGGGTGGGATGAGCAGTTCTTC

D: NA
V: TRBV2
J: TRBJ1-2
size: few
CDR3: CASSDYREHGYTF
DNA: TGTGCCAGCAGTGACTACAGGGAGCATGGCTACACCTTC

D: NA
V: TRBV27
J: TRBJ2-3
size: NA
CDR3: CASSPTAGPPTDTQYF
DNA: TGTGCCAGCAGTCCCACGGCGGGGCCCCCCACAGATACGCAGTATTTT

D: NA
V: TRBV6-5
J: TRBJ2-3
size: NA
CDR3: CASMEDSTDTQYF
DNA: TGTGCCAGCATGGAGGACAGCACAGATACGCAGTATTTT

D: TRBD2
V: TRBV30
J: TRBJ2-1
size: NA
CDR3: CAWSGLAGYNEQFF
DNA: TGTGCCTGGAGTGGACTAGCGGGGTACAATGAGCAGTTCTTC

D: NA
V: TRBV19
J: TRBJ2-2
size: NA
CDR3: CASLSSGAGELFF
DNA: TGTGCCAGTCTCTCGTCGGGGGCCGGGGAGCTGTTTTTT

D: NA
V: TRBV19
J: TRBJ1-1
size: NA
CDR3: CASTSGAPGGENTEAFF
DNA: TGTGCCAGTACCTCAGGGGCCCCGGGCGGTGAGAACACTGAAGCTTTCTTT

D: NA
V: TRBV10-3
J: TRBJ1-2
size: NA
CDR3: CAISDRPGYTF
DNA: TGTGCCATCAGTGATCGTCCTGGCTACACCTTC

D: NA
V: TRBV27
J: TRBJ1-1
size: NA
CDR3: CASSLSGTGLGDTEAFF
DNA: TGTGCCAGCAGTTTATCGGGGACTGGGCTGGGCGACACTGAAGCTTTCTTT

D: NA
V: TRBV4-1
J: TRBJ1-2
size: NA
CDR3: CASSQAAGDGYTF
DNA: TGCGCCAGCAGCCAAGCCGCAGGGGATGGCTACACCTTC

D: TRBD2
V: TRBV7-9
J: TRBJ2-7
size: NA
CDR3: CASSQGLAAAGEYF
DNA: TGTGCCAGCAGCCAGGGACTAGCGGCCGCGGGGGAGTACTTC

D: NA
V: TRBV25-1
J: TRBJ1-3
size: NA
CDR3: CASSEYRSSGNTIYF
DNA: TGTGCCAGCAGTGAATACCGGTCCTCTGGAAACACCATATATTTT